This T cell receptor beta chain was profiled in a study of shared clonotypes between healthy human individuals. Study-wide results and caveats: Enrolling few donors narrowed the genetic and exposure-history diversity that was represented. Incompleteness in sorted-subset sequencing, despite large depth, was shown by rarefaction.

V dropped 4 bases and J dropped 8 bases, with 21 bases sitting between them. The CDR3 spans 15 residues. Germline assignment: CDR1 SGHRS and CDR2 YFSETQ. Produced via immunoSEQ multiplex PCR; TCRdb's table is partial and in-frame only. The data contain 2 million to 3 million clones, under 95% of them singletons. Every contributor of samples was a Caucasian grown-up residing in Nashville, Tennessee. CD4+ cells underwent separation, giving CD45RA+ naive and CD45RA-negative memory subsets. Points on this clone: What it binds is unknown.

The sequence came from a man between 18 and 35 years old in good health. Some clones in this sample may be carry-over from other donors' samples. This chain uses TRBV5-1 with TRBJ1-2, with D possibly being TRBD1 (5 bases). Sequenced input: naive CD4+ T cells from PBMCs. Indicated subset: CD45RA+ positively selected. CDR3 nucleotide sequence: TGCGCCAGCAGCGAGGGGATCAGGACGGAGGTCGGCTACACCTTC. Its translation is CASSEGIRTEVGYTF.